This T cell receptor beta chain appears in the sequencing data of a study of vaccination effects on CD4 cells after COVID-19 (dated by TCRdb to between 2021 and 2022). Broadly, across the study: Post-vaccine samples across the study were collected a median of 72 days after the second dose, with a range of 14 to 241. Cultures from other donors in the study were sequenced using the Oncomine TCR Beta short-read assay on an Illumina iSeq 100. In both COVID-19 convalescent patients and infection-naive vaccine recipients, the study compared SARS-CoV-2 spike-specific CD4+ TCR repertoires from before mRNA vaccination with those from after it. The full study included some 10 COVID-19 convalescent patients and a few SARS-CoV-2-naive healthy vaccine recipients. Results and caveats for the whole study, not just this receptor: In healthy vaccine recipients, vaccine-induced clones were almost all SARS-CoV-2 mono-reactive, with only 1 of 255 cross-reactive with common cold coronaviruses. The study was limited by a small number of convalescent patients and lacked early post-infection timepoints. Marked clonal contraction was observed in both infection-induced and vaccine-induced clones at late post-vaccination timepoints, consistent with waning T cell responses.

About this clone: The specificity of this receptor is unknown. There are no base qualities to consult, and no much larger clone falls within one base.

Libraries were built with the immunoSEQ multiplex PCR assay. DNA from the cultured and isolated CD4+ T cells underwent TCR beta CDR3 sequencing. In the paper's pipeline: Non-productive TCR sequences were removed, reads were trimmed to the CDR3 region, and CDR3s of at least 7 amino acids were retained. Antigen-specific clonotypes were identified with the MANAFEST web app by comparing expansion in peptide wells against reference cultures. For clones to be considered positive, expansion at FDR<0.05 versus reference and all other wells, an odds ratio above 5, and a frequency above 0.1% in two replicate wells were required. Cross-reactive clonotypes were defined as significantly expanded in SARS-CoV-2 spike wells and in at least one common cold coronavirus spike condition. Using the stringdist R package, CDR3 similarity was measured by Levenshtein distance, and unrooted trees were constructed with ape in R 3.6.1. The table was pulled from immuneACCESS by TCRdb, which kept in-frame rearrangements only. Such tables lose some clones; where checked, under half of the loss comes from unresolved V genes, and the rest has no known cause. From that table come the V and J calls and clone size; the DNA was used to work out D and trimming. A total of roughly 55,000 clones appear in this sample, 60% to 80% of them only once. Of the sample, 2% is held by the ten largest clones.

To identify antigen-specific CD4+ T cell clonotypes by their expansion, the ViraFEST assay first stimulated PBMC with viral peptide pools and then applied TCR sequencing. After more than 9 days of culture, CD4+ T cells were isolated with the EasySep CD4+ T cell isolation kit. Each participant received two doses of an mRNA SARS-CoV-2 vaccine, either BNT162b2 or mRNA-1273. Negative nucleocapsid antibody results before and after vaccination confirmed that the healthy vaccine recipients had no prior SARS-CoV-2 infection. Each well held 1.5 million to 2 million PBMC cultured in IMDM containing roughly 5% human AB serum, about 10 IU/ml IL-2 and gentamicin, along with around 9.4 ug/ml peptides. On days 3 and 7, half of the culture medium was replaced with fresh IL-2-containing medium. Unless noted otherwise, every peptide stimulation condition was cultured in triplicate wells. PBMC were separated from whole blood using Ficoll-Paque Plus gradient centrifugation and were then either cryopreserved at -140C or used fresh. The overlapping peptide pools covered the spike proteins of SARS-CoV-2 and of the common cold coronaviruses HCoV-NL63, HCoV-OC43 and HCoV-229E. The QIAamp micro DNA kit was used to extract genomic DNA from the cultured CD4+ T cells.

From the germline V gene (reference sequence), CDR1 is LGHDT and CDR2 is YNNKEL. Inclusive of the bounding cysteine and phenylalanine, the CDR3 is 14 residues long. Left in the record is the CDR3 DNA by itself, 42 bases read in frame from the first base. The trim is 1 base for V and 9 bases for J, with a gap of 13 bases between the germline ends. This specimen was CD4+ T cells from PBMCs cultured with HCoV-OC43 spike peptides, taken after COVID-19 vaccination. The cell subset or site label, as the study defines it: HCoV-OC43 spike overlapping peptide pool stimulation. This sequence uses TRBV3-1 (or the pseudogene TRBV3-2) and TRBJ1-3, with the D gene uncertain. The sequence derives from a human donor who received a COVID-19 vaccine. Read as DNA, the sequence is TGTGCCAGCAGCCAAGCTGACTCGGGCGGCACCATATATTTT. This is translated as CASSQADSGGTIYF.